This paragraph reports one TCR beta chain. It lacks a known antigen. No base quality values were provided; no much bigger clone lies one nucleotide off. V is trimmed back by 5 bases and J by 3 bases, and the junction contains 7 bases that no gene match accounts for. From the germline V gene (reference sequence), CDR1 is SEHNR and CDR2 is FQNEAQ. From the cysteine up to the phenylalanine, the CDR3 has a length of 14 residues. Only the CDR3 DNA is retained, 42 bases long and in frame from the first base. The roughly 42 donors, aged roughly 6 to 100 years, were systemically healthy Caucasian individuals from Russia. Approximately 10 milliliters of peripheral blood were collected from each donor into EDTA-treated Vacutainer tubes. Ficoll-Paque density-gradient centrifugation was used to isolate PBMCs, with at least 7 million obtained per sample. Total RNA was extracted from PBMCs with Trizol reagent, with at least 5 micrograms obtained per sample. The percentages of naive CD45RAhigh/CD27high T cells were determined by flow cytometry on a PBMC aliquot from every donor.

These data are taken from a study of blood T cells in healthy people across ages (dated by TCRdb to the mid-2010s). For the wider study: Template switching captured roughly one uniquely barcoded TCR beta cDNA molecule per two T cells in model experiments. To track age-related changes in TCR beta repertoire diversity, the study relied on deep sequencing normalized with unique cDNA molecular identifiers. The donors were split into four age groups: young (average around 15 years), middle-aged (roughly 42), aged (approximately 59) and long-lived (approximately 80). Using the same blood draw, the study looked at two additional independent replicas of 1 million unique cDNA reads for two donors, one aged 18 to 29 and the other aged 80 or older. To avoid experimental bias, donors of different ages were spread randomly across the sequencing lanes. General study outcomes and caveats: Because profiling used bulk unsorted PBMCs, naive and antigen-experienced compartments could not be compared conclusively. As age increased, observed TCR beta diversity per million T cells dropped in a roughly linear way, and a significant reduction was already evident by age around 41. Compared with the aged group, the long-lived group had more naive CD4+ T cells, fewer expanded clones and increased TCR diversity, suggesting age selection. The percentage of naive T cells measured by flow cytometry correlated strongly with observed TCR beta diversity. Total diversity estimates from one million sequenced T cells were considered lower bounds and underestimates. Because donor CMV infection status was unknown, age-related changes in expanded clonotypes were potentially confounded.

Receptor amplification or capture employed 5' RACE. Sequenced on an Illumina HiSeq 2500. A second roughly 7 to 12 cycle PCR used a sample-barcoded 5' primer and a J-beta primer mix. A template-switch 5' adaptor carrying 12 random nucleotides introduced a unique molecular identifier onto each TCR beta cDNA molecule. At least 2.5 million CDR3-containing paired-end reads were obtained from each sample. First-strand cDNA synthesis was performed from all RNA using the Mint cDNA synthesis kit, with priming by a TRBC-specific oligonucleotide. All cDNA was treated with uracil-DNA glycosylase and then went through a first 18-cycle PCR with the universal primers M1SS and BC2_uni_R. Under the source paper's analysis protocol: For normalization, 1 million high-quality reads, each with a distinct molecular identifier, were randomly selected from each sample. Reads with shared molecular identifiers were discarded instead of being binned into consensus sequences. MiTCR, with a Q25 quality threshold and the strictest error-elimination algorithm, was used for CDR3 identification, clonotype clustering and error correction. A nonparametric unseen species model using Euler transformation provided a lower-bound estimate of total TCR beta diversity. TCRdb trimmed public reads at Q25 via fastp, called clones via MiXCR and kept in-frame beta chains. Every CDR3 protein is listed once, alongside the most common genes and DNA of its rows. TCRdb, not the original authors, processed these V and J calls. The sample yields 1.5 million to 2 million distinct CDR3 sequences; around 48% were counted once. The top ten hold approximately 2% of the sample.

The rearrangement joined TRBV7-9 to TRBJ2-7; 7 bases in the junction line up with TRBD1. The clonotype originates from a middle-aged woman in good health. Sample: blood. The CDR3 sequence is CASSAGTVHYEQYF. The sequence in DNA is TGTGCCAGCAGCGCCGGGACAGTTCACTACGAGCAGTACTTC.